The rows below give T cell receptor beta chains drawn from one sample of a study of vaccination effects on CD4 cells after COVID-19. These receptors have no identified antigens. Clones were sequenced by immunoSEQ multiplex PCR, and TCRdb holds only the in-frame ones, with some missing. The sample holds 45,000 to 60,000 clones, about 80% seen once. The specimen comprised CD4+ T cells from PBMCs cultured without peptide, sampled before COVID-19 vaccination. These receptors all come from a human donor who had a prior SARS-CoV-2 infection. The CDR3 runs from the conserved cysteine through the conserved F or W. D genes are given only for firm matches. A clone size is listed for some rows: how often the clone was seen (once, few, many), or a class if it is expanded.

d_call: TRBD2; v_call: TRBV7-2; clone_size: NA; j_call: TRBJ2-2; cdr3_nt: TGTGCCAGCAGCTTGACTAGCGGAGCAAACACCGGGGAGCTGTTTTTT; cdr3_aa: CASSLTSGANTGELFF
d_call: TRBD2; v_call: TRBV3-1/TRBV3-2; clone_size: NA; j_call: TRBJ2-3; cdr3_nt: TGTGCCAGCAGCCGCAGCCCGGGACTAGCGGGGAACACAGATACGCAGTATTTT; cdr3_aa: CASSRSPGLAGNTDTQYF
d_call: TRBD1; v_call: TRBV5-5; clone_size: NA; j_call: TRBJ2-7; cdr3_nt: TGTGCCAGCAGCCAGGGACAGGGTCTCTACGAGCAGTACTTC; cdr3_aa: CASSQGQGLYEQYF
d_call: NA; v_call: TRBV5-1; clone_size: NA; j_call: TRBJ2-2; cdr3_nt: TGCGCCAGCAGCACCCTCTTAAACACCGGGGAGCTGTTTTTT; cdr3_aa: CASSTLLNTGELFF
d_call: NA; v_call: TRBV28; clone_size: once; j_call: TRBJ1-6; cdr3_nt: TGTGCCAGCAGTGTCGCTGGGAGCTCCTATAATTCACCCCTCCACTTT; cdr3_aa: CASSVAGSSYNSPLHF
d_call: NA; v_call: TRBV20-1; clone_size: few; j_call: TRBJ1-2; cdr3_nt: TGCAGTGCTAGTGGCCAGGGACATTTGGGAGGCTACACCTTC; cdr3_aa: CSASGQGHLGGYTF
d_call: TRBD1; v_call: TRBV27; clone_size: NA; j_call: TRBJ1-2; cdr3_nt: TGTGCCAGCAGTCGACAGGGGGAAGGGATTATCTATGGCTACACCTTC; cdr3_aa: CASSRQGEGIIYGYTF
d_call: TRBD1; v_call: TRBV29-1; clone_size: NA; j_call: TRBJ2-1; cdr3_nt: TGCAGCACAAAACCAGGGACAGGGGTAAATGAGCAGTTCTTC; cdr3_aa: CSTKPGTGVNEQFF
d_call: NA; v_call: TRBV5-5; clone_size: NA; j_call: TRBJ1-1; cdr3_nt: TGTGCCAGCAGCTCACAAAAAAATCAGGCAGGGGTGGACACTGAAGCTTTCTTT; cdr3_aa: CASSSQKNQAGVDTEAFF
d_call: NA; v_call: TRBV6-2/TRBV6-3; clone_size: few; j_call: TRBJ1-5; cdr3_nt: TGTGCCAGCAGACCTAGGGGTGATCAGCCCCAGCATTTT; cdr3_aa: CASRPRGDQPQHF
d_call: NA; v_call: TRBV2; clone_size: NA; j_call: TRBJ1-4; cdr3_nt: TGTGCCTGCGCAGGGAGTGGTACTAATGAAAAACTGTTTTTT; cdr3_aa: CACAGSGTNEKLFF
d_call: NA; v_call: TRBV11-1; clone_size: few; j_call: TRBJ1-2; cdr3_nt: TGTGCCAGCAGCCTAGACGTGCGATACTATGGCTACACCTTC; cdr3_aa: CASSLDVRYYGYTF
d_call: NA; v_call: TRBV4-2; clone_size: NA; j_call: TRBJ2-7; cdr3_nt: TGTGCCAGCAGCCAAGCTTACAGGGCGGCCGAGCAGTACTTC; cdr3_aa: CASSQAYRAAEQYF
d_call: NA; v_call: TRBV10-3; clone_size: NA; j_call: TRBJ2-7; cdr3_nt: TGTGCCATCGGTCAAACAGCCTACGAGCAGTACTTC; cdr3_aa: CAIGQTAYEQYF
d_call: NA; v_call: TRBV5-4; clone_size: NA; j_call: TRBJ2-3; cdr3_nt: TGTGCCAGCAGCTTGGGGCGCTATCGAGACACAGATACGCAGTATTTT; cdr3_aa: CASSLGRYRDTDTQYF
d_call: NA; v_call: TRBV11-2; clone_size: NA; j_call: TRBJ2-7; cdr3_nt: TGTGCCAGCAGCCGAATCCCGGTAAGGAGGGACCCCTACGAGCAGTACTTC; cdr3_aa: CASSRIPVRRDPYEQYF
d_call: NA; v_call: TRBV6-5; clone_size: NA; j_call: TRBJ1-1; cdr3_nt: TGTGCCAGCAGTTACGTTAGGGGGTTTAACACTGAAGCTTTCTTT; cdr3_aa: CASSYVRGFNTEAFF
d_call: TRBD2; v_call: TRBV2; clone_size: NA; j_call: TRBJ2-7; cdr3_nt: TGTGCCAGCAGAGTAAGCGGGGACCTAGGATCCTACGAGCAGTACTTC; cdr3_aa: CASRVSGDLGSYEQYF
d_call: NA; v_call: TRBV7-2; clone_size: NA; j_call: TRBJ2-7; cdr3_nt: TGTGCCAGCAGCTTAGGGTTCTCAGATCCTATCTACGAGCAGTACTTC; cdr3_aa: CASSLGFSDPIYEQYF
d_call: NA; v_call: TRBV3-1/TRBV3-2; clone_size: NA; j_call: TRBJ2-1; cdr3_nt: TGTGCCAGCAGCCAAGTCGGAGGGCGTACTGAGCAGTTCTTC; cdr3_aa: CASSQVGGRTEQFF
d_call: NA; v_call: TRBV7-2; clone_size: NA; j_call: TRBJ1-5; cdr3_nt: TGTGCCAGCAGCTTAGATAGCAATCAGCCCCAGCATTTT; cdr3_aa: CASSLDSNQPQHF
d_call: NA; v_call: TRBV7-2; clone_size: once; j_call: TRBJ1-6; cdr3_nt: TGTGCCAGCAGCCGCGACAGCTCCTATAATTCACCCCTCCACTTT; cdr3_aa: CASSRDSSYNSPLHF
d_call: NA; v_call: TRBV2; clone_size: NA; j_call: TRBJ2-6; cdr3_nt: TGTGCCAGCAGTAAACAGCTCTCTGGGGCCAACGTCCTGACTTTC; cdr3_aa: CASSKQLSGANVLTF
d_call: TRBD1; v_call: TRBV6-6; clone_size: few; j_call: TRBJ1-1; cdr3_nt: TGTGCCAGCAGTCCGGGACAGAAAGCTTTCTTT; cdr3_aa: CASSPGQKAFF
d_call: NA; v_call: TRBV18; clone_size: NA; j_call: TRBJ1-2; cdr3_nt: TGTGCCAGCTCACCTAATTTCCCTACCGCTAACTATGGCTACACCTTC; cdr3_aa: CASSPNFPTANYGYTF
d_call: TRBD1; v_call: TRBV5-1; clone_size: NA; j_call: TRBJ2-5; cdr3_nt: TGCGCCAGCAGCTTTTCCGGGACAGGGGGCGCCGAGACCCAGTACTTC; cdr3_aa: CASSFSGTGGAETQYF
d_call: NA; v_call: TRBV6-5; clone_size: NA; j_call: TRBJ1-5; cdr3_nt: TGTGCCAGCACCCCGACAACCAATCAGCCCCAGCATTTT; cdr3_aa: CASTPTTNQPQHF
d_call: NA; v_call: TRBV25-1; clone_size: NA; j_call: TRBJ2-5; cdr3_nt: TGTGCCAGCAGTGAATATAAAGGGGTTGGAGAGACCCAGTACTTC; cdr3_aa: CASSEYKGVGETQYF
d_call: TRBD1; v_call: TRBV7-9; clone_size: NA; j_call: TRBJ2-5; cdr3_nt: TGTGCCAGCAGCCCCGGGACAGGCCATGGGACCCAGTACTTC; cdr3_aa: CASSPGTGHGTQYF
d_call: NA; v_call: TRBV7-9; clone_size: NA; j_call: TRBJ1-1; cdr3_nt: TGTGCCAGCAGCTGGCGGGGCACTGAAGCTTTCTTT; cdr3_aa: CASSWRGTEAFF
d_call: NA; v_call: TRBV27; clone_size: NA; j_call: TRBJ2-1; cdr3_nt: TGTGCCAGCAGTACCTCAGCGGGTCACAGTGAGCAGTTCTTC; cdr3_aa: CASSTSAGHSEQFF
d_call: NA; v_call: TRBV10-3; clone_size: NA; j_call: TRBJ1-2; cdr3_nt: TGTGCCATCAGTGAGAATACAGCCTCTAACTATGGCTACACCTTC; cdr3_aa: CAISENTASNYGYTF
d_call: NA; v_call: TRBV10-3; clone_size: NA; j_call: TRBJ2-1; cdr3_nt: TGTGCCATCAGTGAGTCACGGACAGACGACAATGAGCAGTTCTTC; cdr3_aa: CAISESRTDDNEQFF
d_call: TRBD1; v_call: TRBV5-6; clone_size: NA; j_call: TRBJ2-7; cdr3_nt: TGTGCCAGCAGCTTGGGGGCCGGAAGGGGGCTGGAGCAGTACTTC; cdr3_aa: CASSLGAGRGLEQYF
d_call: NA; v_call: TRBV21-1; clone_size: NA; j_call: TRBJ2-1; cdr3_nt: TGTGCCAGCAGCAAAGCACCTAGCGGGAGCCCTTACAATGAGCAGTTCTTC; cdr3_aa: CASSKAPSGSPYNEQFF
d_call: NA; v_call: TRBV14; clone_size: NA; j_call: TRBJ1-6; cdr3_nt: TGTGCCAGCAGCCAAGGACTACAGAATTCACCCCTCCACTTT; cdr3_aa: CASSQGLQNSPLHF
d_call: NA; v_call: TRBV5-4; clone_size: NA; j_call: TRBJ1-2; cdr3_nt: TGTGCCAGCAGCTTGGAAGCGGACTATGGCTACACCTTC; cdr3_aa: CASSLEADYGYTF
d_call: NA; v_call: TRBV5-1; clone_size: NA; j_call: TRBJ1-2; cdr3_nt: TGCGCCAGCAGCTTGTATCAGGGGCGCAATGGCTACACCTTC; cdr3_aa: CASSLYQGRNGYTF
d_call: NA; v_call: TRBV2; clone_size: many; j_call: TRBJ2-2; cdr3_nt: TGTGCCAGCAGGAGAAACGGGGAGCTGTTTTTT; cdr3_aa: CASRRNGELFF
d_call: TRBD1; v_call: TRBV11-1; clone_size: NA; j_call: TRBJ2-4; cdr3_nt: TGTGCCAGCAGCCCCCGGGGGGAACAGGGGGCTGGCATTCAGTACTTC; cdr3_aa: CASSPRGEQGAGIQYF
d_call: TRBD1; v_call: TRBV6-5; clone_size: NA; j_call: TRBJ1-2; cdr3_nt: TGTGCCAGCAGTTTTTCAGGGGGTCCCTATCCCTATGGCTACACCTTC; cdr3_aa: CASSFSGGPYPYGYTF
d_call: NA; v_call: TRBV21-1; clone_size: NA; j_call: TRBJ1-5; cdr3_nt: TGTGCCAGCATCCTACTTGTACCGGGCAATCAGCCCCAGCATTTT; cdr3_aa: CASILLVPGNQPQHF
d_call: NA; v_call: TRBV21-1; clone_size: NA; j_call: TRBJ1-1; cdr3_nt: TGTGCCAGCCCCCCGTTGGGACAGGGTGACAACACTGAAGCTTTCTTT; cdr3_aa: CASPPLGQGDNTEAFF
d_call: NA; v_call: TRBV6-5; clone_size: NA; j_call: TRBJ1-2; cdr3_nt: TGTGCCAGCAGTCCCGGAAAAGCGGATGGCTACACCTTC; cdr3_aa: CASSPGKADGYTF
d_call: NA; v_call: TRBV11-2; clone_size: NA; j_call: TRBJ2-6; cdr3_nt: TGTGCCAGCAGCAGACAGGTATCCGGGGCCAACGTCCTGACTTTC; cdr3_aa: CASSRQVSGANVLTF
d_call: NA; v_call: TRBV19; clone_size: NA; j_call: TRBJ1-2; cdr3_nt: TGTGCCAGCACTTCGACGCGGGGAGGCTACACCTTC; cdr3_aa: CASTSTRGGYTF
d_call: TRBD2; v_call: TRBV7-2; clone_size: NA; j_call: TRBJ2-3; cdr3_nt: TGTGCCAGCAGCCCAAGCGGGGGGGCAAGAGATACGCAGTATTTT; cdr3_aa: CASSPSGGARDTQYF
d_call: NA; v_call: TRBV27; clone_size: NA; j_call: TRBJ2-2; cdr3_nt: TGTGCCAGCAGTTCAGGGGAAATGGGGGAGCTGTTTTTT; cdr3_aa: CASSSGEMGELFF
d_call: NA; v_call: TRBV24-1; clone_size: NA; j_call: TRBJ2-5; cdr3_nt: TGTGCCACCAGTGATTACAAATCCGGGGGACAAGAGACCCAGTACTTC; cdr3_aa: CATSDYKSGGQETQYF
d_call: NA; v_call: TRBV27; clone_size: NA; j_call: TRBJ1-5; cdr3_nt: TGTGCCAGCAGTTTATCCAGGGCACGGCCCCAGCATTTT; cdr3_aa: CASSLSRARPQHF
d_call: NA; v_call: TRBV9; clone_size: once; j_call: TRBJ1-2; cdr3_nt: TGTGCCAGCAGCAGCCAGGGGCATGGGGCGAACTATGGCTACACCTTC; cdr3_aa: CASSSQGHGANYGYTF
d_call: TRBD1; v_call: TRBV10-3; clone_size: NA; j_call: TRBJ1-5; cdr3_nt: TGTGCCATCAGTGGGGACAGCGATCAGCCCCAGCATTTT; cdr3_aa: CAISGDSDQPQHF